The 8 T cell receptor beta chains listed next were all sequenced from one sample in a study of CD8 T cells in ankylosing spondylitis. One entry per CDR3 protein, called by TCRdb with MiXCR from the 5' RACE reads. The repertoire holds about 250,000 distinct CDR3 sequences, with 20% to 30% as singletons. The sequenced material came from blood, either unsorted or a sorted T cell fraction (not recorded which). Receptors originate from a male donor with ankylosing spondylitis or in good health (not recorded which).

Points on this clonotype: Since the CDR3 does not end with the conserved phenylalanine or tryptophan, this likely comes from a read error. The chain joins TRBV7-2 to TRBJ2-7; the D is unclear. The CDR3 spans 12 residues. Looked up from germline, CDR1 is SGHTA and CDR2 is FQGNSA. V was trimmed by 5 bases and J by 7 bases, leaving 12 bases between them. In nucleotides, the CDR3 is TGTGCCAGCAGCCGTTGGTTATCGGAGCAGTACTTG. Residues: CASSRWLSEQYL.

The rearrangement joins TRBV20-1 to TRBJ2-3; possibly TRBD1 or TRBD2 for D (6 bases each). This CDR3 has 15 amino acids. Germline CDR1 and CDR2: DFQATT and SNEGSKA (reference sequence). V gave up 0 bases and J gave up 2 bases, with 12 bases separating them. DNA of the CDR3: TGCAGTGCTAGAGATAAGGGGGGTAACACAGATACGCAGTATTTT. It codes for CSARDKGGNTDTQYF.

This clonotype was seen ten or more times. Sequence at one end of the junction differs from germline and may be a read error. The rearrangement joins TRBV12-3 or TRBV12-4 to TRBJ1-3, with D perhaps matching TRBD1 (5 bases). The CDR3 is 16 residues long. CDR3 sequence: CASSFRGRNSGNTIYF. CDR3 nucleotides: TGTGCCAGCAGTTTTCGGGGACGGAACTCTGGAAACACGATATATTTT.

This clonotype was seen a few times. The rearrangement joins TRBV12-3 or TRBV12-4 to TRBJ2-1; the D call may be TRBD1 or TRBD2 (6 bases each). The CDR3 contains 12 residues. The V gene lost 8 bases and the J gene lost 4 bases, with 9 bases spanning the gap. The CDR3 sequence is CASRGPYNEQFF. CDR3 in DNA: TGTGCCAGCCGGGGGCCATACAATGAGCAGTTCTTC.

This rearrangement joins TRBV12-3 or TRBV12-4 to TRBJ2-3; 8 nucleotides line up with TRBD1. Trimming removed 6 bases from V and 3 bases from J; junction bases left unmatched: 11. This CDR3 contains 16 residues. The CDR3 coding sequence is TGTGCCAGCAGCCTGAACGGGGACAGGATTACAGATACGCAGTATTTT. It translates to CASSLNGDRITDTQYF.

This clonotype was observed a few times. The chain joins TRBV5-6 to TRBJ1-2; no firm D call. The V gene's germline CDR1 is SGHDT and CDR2 YYEEEE. V lost 5 bases and J lost 5, with 16 bases in between. CDR3 size: 14 residues. As DNA, the CDR3 is TGTGCCAGCAGACCTCGGGGAGGGATTTATGGCTACACCTTC. Translation: CASRPRGGIYGYTF.

This clonotype was detected only a few times. This chain connects TRBV12-3 or TRBV12-4 to TRBJ1-6; D remains ambiguous. The length of the CDR3 is 12 residues. Between the trimmed V and J ends, which lost 4 bases and 11 bases, there was a span of 9 bases. CDR3 sequence: CASSSSHTPLHF. Here the CDR3 DNA reads TGTGCCAGCAGTTCATCCCATACACCCCTCCACTTT.

This clonotype was detected only a few times. The chain employs TRBV20-1 and TRBJ2-7, with D tentatively TRBD1 or TRBD2 (5 bases each). This CDR3 has 14 amino acids. With 0 bases removed from V and 2 bases from J, the gap between germline ends came to 11 bases. Germline-derived CDR1 and CDR2 are DFQATT and SNEGSKA (reference sequence). For the CDR3, the DNA is TGCAGTGCTAGAGAGGCAGGGAGTCCCTACGAGCAGTACTTC. Amino acid sequence: CSAREAGSPYEQYF.